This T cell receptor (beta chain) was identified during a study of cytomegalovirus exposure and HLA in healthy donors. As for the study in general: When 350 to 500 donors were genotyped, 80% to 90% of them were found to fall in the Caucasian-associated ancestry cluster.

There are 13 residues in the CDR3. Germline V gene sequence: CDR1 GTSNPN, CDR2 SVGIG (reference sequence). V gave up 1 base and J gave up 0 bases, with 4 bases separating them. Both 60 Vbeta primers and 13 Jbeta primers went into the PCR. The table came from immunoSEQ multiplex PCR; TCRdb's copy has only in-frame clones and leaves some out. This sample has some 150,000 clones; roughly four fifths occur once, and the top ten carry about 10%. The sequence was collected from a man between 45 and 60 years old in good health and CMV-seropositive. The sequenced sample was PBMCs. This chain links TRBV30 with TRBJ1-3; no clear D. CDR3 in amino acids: CAWSAHSGNTIYF. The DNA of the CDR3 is TGTGCCTGGAGTGCCCACTCTGGAAACACCATATATTTT.